These 9 T cell receptor beta chains came from one sample sequenced in a study of T cells in Graves' hyperthyroidism and ophthalmopathy. Regions amplified from RNA transcripts were the TCR beta CDR3 regions. HTBI primers were the set used in a first-round RT-PCR of the TCR CDR3. Each CDR3 protein is one row after TCRdb ran MiXCR on the multiplex PCR reads. Among under 350,000 distinct CDR3 sequences listed, around a fifth were seen once. Material for sequencing was blood. These TCRs come from a woman aged 45-60 years with Graves' hyperthyroidism.

This clonotype was detected only a few times. The chain employs TRBV3-1 and TRBJ1-3; D gene uncertain. The CDR3 has 15 residues. V shed 4 bases and J shed 0 bases, with 10 bases lying between them. The germline V gene encodes CDR1 LGHDT and CDR2 YNNKEL (reference sequence). The CDR3 loop reads CASSPPGSSGNTIYF. CDR3 DNA sequence: TGTGCCAGCAGCCCCCCGGGGAGCTCTGGAAACACCATATATTTT.

This chain joins TRBV20-1 and TRBJ2-3; 11 bases match TRBD2. Germline values: CDR1 DFQATT, CDR2 SNEGSKA (reference sequence). This CDR3 comprises 16 residues. Trimming removed 3 bases from V and 6 bases from J; junction bases left unmatched: 11. CDR3 nucleotide sequence: TGCAGTGCTAGCCCCTTAGCGGGAGGGCCAAGGGATACGCAGTATTTT. Amino acid sequence: CSASPLAGGPRDTQYF.

This clonotype was found a few times. This chain joins TRBV20-1 and TRBJ2-1; D ambiguous. Trimming cost V 3 bases and J 6 bases, with 9 bases left between them. Germline CDR1 is DFQATT and CDR2 is SNEGSKA (reference sequence). The length of the CDR3 is 12 residues. CDR3 region: CSASSFGNEQFF. In DNA form, the CDR3 reads TGCAGTGCTAGCAGCTTCGGCAATGAGCAGTTCTTC.

This clonotype was recorded at least ten times. This sequence joins TRBV24-1 and TRBJ2-3; 12 nucleotides line up with TRBD2. Looked up from germline, CDR1 is KGHDR and CDR2 is SFDVKD. This CDR3 spans 20 amino acids. V shed 0 bases, J shed 1 base, and the junction held 10 bases outside the gene matches. CDR3 sequence reads: CATSDLATSGRRGGTDTQYF. CDR3 in DNA: TGTGCCACCAGTGATTTGGCGACTAGCGGGAGAAGAGGCGGCACAGATACGCAGTATTTT.

With regard to this clonotype: A read error may be the cause here, since a much bigger clone is one base away. The J gene is TRBJ2-7, the V gene TRBV7-2; a possible D gene is TRBD1 (6 bases). Germline V gene data show CDR1 as SGHTA and CDR2 as FQGNSA. This CDR3 region has 15 residues. The V gene lost 5 bases and the J gene lost 2 bases, with 16 bases spanning the gap. CDR3 sequence reads: CASSHSRDTTYEQYF. The CDR3 DNA reads as TGTGCCAGCAGCCATTCCCGGGACACTACCTACGAGCAGTACTTC.

Concerning this clonotype itself: A much bigger clone sits one base away, suggesting this may be a read error. The chain recombines TRBV30 with TRBJ2-5; D may be TRBD1 or TRBD2 (7 bases each). This CDR3 has 14 residues. The germline CDR1 and CDR2 sequences are GTSNPN and SVGIG (reference sequence). This CDR3 is CAGSVRGGFETQYF. As DNA, the CDR3 is TGTGCCGGGAGTGTCAGGGGGGGGTTTGAGACCCAGTACTTC.

This clonotype showed up many times. The chain has TRBV11-2 and TRBJ2-7; TRBD2 matches at 12 bases. The CDR3 runs 15 residues. V shed 0 bases and J 4 bases; nucleotides not matched to a gene: 1. The germline gives CDR1 SGHAT, CDR2 FQNNGV. CDR3 loop: CASSLETSGSYEQYF. The CDR3 coding sequence is TGTGCCAGCAGCTTAGAGACTAGCGGGAGTTACGAGCAGTACTTC.

There are a few counts of this clonotype. This chain links TRBV27 with TRBJ1-6; 8 nucleotides agree with TRBD1. The V and J ends lost 7 bases and 10 bases, in that order; junction bases with no gene match: 9. This CDR3 is built from 14 residues. The germline gives CDR1 MNHEY, CDR2 SMNVEV (reference sequence). In DNA, the CDR3 is TGTGCCAGCAACCCACAGGGGGAGCGATCACCCCTCCACTTT. Its protein is CASNPQGERSPLHF.

In its sample, this clonotype was seen many times. This chain uses TRBV6-2 or TRBV6-3 with TRBJ2-1, with 7 bases matching TRBD2. With V trimmed by 5 bases and J by 7 bases, 11 bases remained unmatched. CDR3 size: 15 residues. The germline CDR1 and CDR2 sequences are MNHEY and SVGEGT. CDR3 coding DNA: TGTGCCAGCAGTCAAGGACTAGTGAGAAGGAATGAGCAGTTCTTC. This encodes CASSQGLVRRNEQFF.